This TCR beta chain was retrieved from a study of shared clonotypes between healthy human individuals. Method: immunoSEQ multiplex PCR; TCRdb's copy keeps in-frame clones and lacks some. The sample has a few million clones, under 97% seen once. In germline, CDR1 is SEHNR, CDR2 FQNEAQ (reference sequence). V was pared by 1 base and J by 9 bases, with 6 bases of the junction left unmatched. The CDR3 runs to 15 residues. Sequencing was carried out using naive CD4+ T cells sorted from blood. As to subset: CD45RA+ positively selected. This rearrangement joins TRBV7-9 to TRBJ1-6; 7 bases are a match to TRBD1. This TCR was sampled from a man between 18 and 35 years old in good health. The CDR3 spells CASSLGTGLGSPLHF. CDR3 DNA: TGTGCCAGCAGCTTAGGGACAGGATTAGGTTCACCCCTCCACTTT.